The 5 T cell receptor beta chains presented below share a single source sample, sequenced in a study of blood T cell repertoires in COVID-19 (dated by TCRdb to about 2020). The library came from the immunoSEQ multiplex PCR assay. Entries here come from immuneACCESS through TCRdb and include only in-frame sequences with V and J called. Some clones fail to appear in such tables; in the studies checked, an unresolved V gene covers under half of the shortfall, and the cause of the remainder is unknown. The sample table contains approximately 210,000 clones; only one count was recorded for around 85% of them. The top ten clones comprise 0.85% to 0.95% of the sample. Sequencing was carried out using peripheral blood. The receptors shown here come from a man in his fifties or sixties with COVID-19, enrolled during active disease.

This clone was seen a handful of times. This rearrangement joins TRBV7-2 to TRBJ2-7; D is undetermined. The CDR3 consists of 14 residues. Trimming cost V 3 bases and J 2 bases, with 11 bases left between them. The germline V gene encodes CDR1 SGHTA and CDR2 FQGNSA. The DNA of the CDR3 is TGTGCCAGCAGCTTGACTGATGTAACCTACGAGCAGTACTTC. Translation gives CASSLTDVTYEQYF.

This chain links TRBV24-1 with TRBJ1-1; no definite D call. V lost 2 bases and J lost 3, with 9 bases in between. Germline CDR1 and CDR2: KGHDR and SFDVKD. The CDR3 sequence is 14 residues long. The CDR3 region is CATSDSRQYTEAFF. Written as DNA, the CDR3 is TGTGCCACCAGTGATTCACGACAATACACTGAAGCTTTCTTT.

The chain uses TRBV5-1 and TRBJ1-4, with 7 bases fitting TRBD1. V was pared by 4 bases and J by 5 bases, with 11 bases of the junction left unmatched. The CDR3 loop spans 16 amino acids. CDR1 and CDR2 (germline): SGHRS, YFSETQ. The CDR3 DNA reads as TGCGCCAGCAGCGTCCCGACAGGGTTCGAGAATGAAAAACTGTTTTTT. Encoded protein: CASSVPTGFENEKLFF.

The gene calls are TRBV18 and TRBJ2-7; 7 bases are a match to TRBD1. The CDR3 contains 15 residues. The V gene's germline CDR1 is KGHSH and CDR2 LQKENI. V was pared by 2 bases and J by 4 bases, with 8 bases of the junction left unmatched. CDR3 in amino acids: CASSPARQGVYEQYF. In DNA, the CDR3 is TGTGCCAGCTCACCAGCACGGCAGGGGGTGTACGAGCAGTACTTC.

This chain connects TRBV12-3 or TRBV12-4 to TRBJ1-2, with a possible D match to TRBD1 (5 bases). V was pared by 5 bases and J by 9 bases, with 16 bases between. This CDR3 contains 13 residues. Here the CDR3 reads CASSPQRGGSYTF. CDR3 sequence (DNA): TGTGCCAGCAGTCCCCAGCGGGGGGGGAGCTACACCTTC.